This T cell receptor beta chain was found in a study of radiotherapy plus CTLA-4 blockade in lung cancer (dated by TCRdb to 2016 to 2019). As for the study more broadly: Among enrolled patients, about 19% had an objective response and roughly 30% reached disease control.

To note about this clone: Its target antigen remains unknown. Nothing much larger sits one base from this clone, and base qualities are not available.

The study evaluated CTLA-4 blockade (ipilimumab) given together with focal radiation therapy in patients who had chemo-refractory metastatic non-small-cell lung cancer. Library prep was done by the immunoSEQ multiplex PCR assay. TCRdb took over this immuneACCESS table, retaining in-frame rearrangements with V and J assigned. Such tables are incomplete; in checked studies, under half of the missing clones stem from an unresolved V gene, and the remainder is unexplained. For this sample the table gives about 39,000 clones, of which 60% to 80% were detected only once. The ten largest clonotypes hold around 22% of the sample. What the research found in general, with its limitations: The strongest predictors of response, as reported, were early dynamic changes in blood T cell clones along with a rise in serum interferon-beta after radiation. TCR clones derived from tumors expanded in peripheral blood after treatment with radiotherapy and ipilimumab.

V loses 4 bases, J loses 8 bases, and the germline ends lie 12 bases apart. Its CDR3 holds 13 amino acids, cysteine through phenylalanine. CDR3 DNA only is kept here, 39 bases in frame from base 1. Via the germline V gene, CDR1 is LGHNA and CDR2 YNFKEQ. Here the chain combines TRBV4-2 and TRBJ1-3; TRBD1 is a possible D gene, resting on 6 matching bases. This material consisted of peripheral blood, taken from a patient treated with radiotherapy plus ipilimumab. This TCR was sampled from a human donor with non-small cell lung cancer that progressed on radiotherapy plus ipilimumab. Here is the DNA: TGTGCCAGCAGCCTAGACAGGTTAGACACCATATATTTT. This gives the protein CASSLDRLDTIYF.